This T cell receptor beta chain was sequenced during a study of blood T cell repertoires in COVID-19. Looking at the study overall: Samples taken during acute and convalescent COVID-19 were collected in the United States, Italy and Spain. In each case, the material was cDNA or gDNA derived from T cells, B-cell-depleted T cells, or PBMCs.

Germline CDR1 and CDR2: SGHTA and FQGTGA. V lost 5 bases and J 7 bases, leaving 15 bases between the germline ends. The CDR3 has 13 amino acids. As handled by the study authors: Estimated nucleated cell counts came from reference gene primer amplification. The assay was immunoSEQ multiplex PCR, and TCRdb's table has in-frame clones only and misses some. That table supplies the V and J calls and clone size; D and trimming were determined from the DNA. The table shows 250,000 to 350,000 clones, with roughly 87% occurring only once. The sequence derives from a woman in her forties or fifties who had recovered from COVID-19. This chain connects TRBV7-3 to TRBJ2-7, with D possibly being TRBD1 (6 bases). Sample: peripheral blood. CDR3 DNA: TGTGCCAGCAGCCCACGGGGCAGGGGAGAGCAGTACTTC. Translation gives CASSPRGRGEQYF.